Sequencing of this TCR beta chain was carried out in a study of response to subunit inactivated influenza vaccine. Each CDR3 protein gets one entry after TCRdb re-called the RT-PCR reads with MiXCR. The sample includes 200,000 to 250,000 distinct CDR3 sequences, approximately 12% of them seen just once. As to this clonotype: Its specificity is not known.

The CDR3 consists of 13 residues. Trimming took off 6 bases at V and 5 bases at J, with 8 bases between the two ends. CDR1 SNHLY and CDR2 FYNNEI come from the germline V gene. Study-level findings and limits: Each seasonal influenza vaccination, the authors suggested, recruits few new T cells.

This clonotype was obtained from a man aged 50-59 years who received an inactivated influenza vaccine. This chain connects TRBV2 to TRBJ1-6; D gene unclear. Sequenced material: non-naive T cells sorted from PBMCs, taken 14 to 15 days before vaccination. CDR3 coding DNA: TGTGCCAGCAGCAGTTCCAATAATTCACCCCTCCACTTT. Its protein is CASSSSNNSPLHF.